What follows are 2 T cell receptor beta chains derived from one specimen sequenced in a study of T cell repertoires in cytomegalovirus infection (dated by TCRdb to the late 2010s). Sequencing instrument: Illumina HiSeq 1500. TCRdb redid the processing of the public reads, applying fastp at Q25 and MiXCR, and retained in-frame beta chains. Rows are unified per CDR3 protein, each entry keeping the most common DNA and genes. This sample gives under 200,000 distinct CDR3 sequences in total; about 20% of them show up just once. Around a quarter of the sample goes to the ten largest clones. The antigens of these receptors remain unknown. According to the study, the label for this sample's treatment or condition signals: in vitro stimulation with specific CMV peptide epitopes to enrich CMV-specific T cells. Sequenced material: CD8+ T cells from cultured PBMCs, taken from culture after CMV antigen stimulation. These receptor sequences come from a human donor in good health (CMV status not recorded). Some clones in this sample may be carry-over from other donors' samples.

This clonotype was seen a few times. This chain joins TRBV5-6 and TRBJ2-7; 9 bases match TRBD1. Germline lookup yields CDR1 SGHDT and CDR2 YYEEEE. The CDR3 consists of 15 residues. Germline trimming cut 4 bases from V and 6 bases from J; bases unmatched to any gene: 11. The CDR3: CASSEPRDRDGEQYF. Here the CDR3 DNA reads TGTGCCAGCAGCGAGCCCCGGGACAGGGACGGCGAGCAGTACTTC.

This rearrangement joins TRBV7-3 to TRBJ1-1, with 8 bases identical to TRBD1. This CDR3 is built from 18 residues. Germline CDR1 is SGHTA and CDR2 is FQGTGA. Losses at the gene ends were 5 bases for V and 0 bases for J; bases not matched to a gene: 14. The CDR3 DNA follows: TGTGCCAGCAGCGTTACAGGGGGGCCGGGATTGATGAACACTGAAGCTTTCTTT. Encoded protein: CASSVTGGPGLMNTEAFF.